This record looks at one T cell receptor (beta chain) sequence and its context. The antigen is undetermined. These data belong to a study of T cell responses to AZD1222 COVID-19 vaccine. Whole-study results and caveats: Spike was spanned by vaccine-associated CD4 TCRs, which were dominant at 160-218 and 743-854. Among the donors, most were white British and more were female, and clonal diversity was possibly underestimated. Reportedly, close to half of spike-specific TCRs are directed against unmutated variant regions.

Data came from immunoSEQ multiplex PCR; TCRdb stores just in-frame clones and leaves some out. The sample contains 110,000 or so clones, more than 75% of which appear only once. Trimming stripped 5 bases from V and 5 bases from J, with 18 bases between. CDR1 and CDR2 (germline): SGHVS, FNYEAQ. The CDR3 runs 15 residues. The chain links TRBV7-6 to TRBJ2-5; a possible D gene is TRBD2 (6 bases). The sequencing here drew on peripheral blood, taken 28 days after the second AZD1222 dose. This TCR was recovered from an adult who received the AZD1222 COVID-19 vaccine. This CDR3 is CASSPTPLGRETQYF. Here the CDR3 DNA reads TGTGCCAGCAGCCCGACTCCACTGGGGAGGGAGACCCAGTACTTC.